Below are 27 T cell receptor beta chains sequenced from a single sample in a study of Graves' ophthalmopathy and Graves' hyperthyroidism. From RNA, the CDR3 regions of TCR beta chains were amplified and sequenced. In the first round, RT-PCR was carried out with HTBI primers, and a multiplex PCR formed the second round. One entry per CDR3 protein results from TCRdb running MiXCR on the multiplex PCR reads. The table lists about 160,000 distinct CDR3 sequences, roughly two fifths of them singletons. Sequencing was carried out using peripheral blood. All receptors derive from a man aged 25-40 years with Graves' ophthalmopathy.

The chain recombines TRBV12-3 or TRBV12-4 with TRBJ1-1; unclear D gene. The CDR3 loop spans 11 amino acids. V lost 10 bases to trimming and J lost 4 bases, with 10 bases between them. CDR3 sequence: CATASVTEAFF. The CDR3 region has the DNA TGTGCCACCGCGTCAGTCACTGAAGCTTTCTTT.

The V call is TRBV20-1, the J call TRBJ1-1; D uncertain. The V end lost 1 base, the J end lost 0 bases, and 12 bases lay between the germline ends. Germline V gives CDR1 DFQATT, CDR2 SNEGSKA (reference sequence). CDR3 length: 15 residues. CDR3 in DNA: TGCAGTGCTAGAGCGCGTCCCCCTCTGAACACTGAAGCTTTCTTT. Its protein is CSARARPPLNTEAFF.

The genes are TRBV6-2 or TRBV6-3 and TRBJ2-5; unclear D gene. CDR1 is MNHEY and CDR2 is SVGEGT in the germline V gene. This CDR3 comprises 16 residues. V was clipped by 0 bases and J by 5 bases, with 16 bases between them. CDR3 residues: CASSYSIKGIKETQYF. As DNA, the CDR3 is TGTGCCAGCAGTTACTCGATCAAGGGAATAAAGGAGACCCAGTACTTC.

This clonotype was found many times. V usage is TRBV19 and J usage is TRBJ2-2; 9 bases are shared with TRBD2. CDR3 length: 15 residues. Germline V gene data show CDR1 as LNHDA and CDR2 as SQIVND (reference sequence). With V trimmed by 8 bases and J by 4 bases, 8 bases remained unmatched. The CDR3 DNA reads TGTGCCAGTGAACTTAGCGGGAGCCCCACCGGGGAGCTGTTTTTT. Its translation is CASELSGSPTGELFF.

This clonotype was seen many times. In nucleotides, the CDR3 is TGTGCCAGCAGTGAAGCTACAGGAGTCGGCTACGAGCAGTACTTC. This sequence encodes CASSEATGVGYEQYF. The J gene is TRBJ2-7, the V gene TRBV6-1; D is perhaps TRBD1 (5 bases). V lost 0 bases and J 3 bases, leaving 12 bases between the germline ends. CDR3 length equals 15 residues. Germline CDR1 is MNHNS and CDR2 is SASEGT.

Many counts were recorded for this clonotype. V gene TRBV19 combines with J gene TRBJ2-7; perhaps TRBD1 as D (7 bases). The germline V and J ends were trimmed by 8 bases and 2 bases, with 13 bases remaining between them. The CDR3 is 13 amino acids. Germline V gene sequence: CDR1 LNHDA, CDR2 SQIVND (reference sequence). CDR3 nucleotide sequence: TGTGCCAGTGGCGGGGACAGACCCTACGAGCAGTACTTC. Protein product: CASGGDRPYEQYF.

This clonotype came up many times. The J gene is TRBJ1-2, the V gene TRBV7-2; TRBD1 might be the D (5 bases). The CDR3 is made up of 12 amino acids. Per germline, CDR1 SGHTA and CDR2 FQGNSA. V was cut by 4 bases and J by 7 bases, with 10 bases left in between. The CDR3 DNA follows: TGTGCCAGCAGCTCGAGAGGGGCTGGCTACACCTTC. This translates into CASSSRGAGYTF.

The chain carries TRBV6-5 and TRBJ1-1; D is perhaps TRBD1 (6 bases). The CDR3 consists of 15 residues. The V end was cut by 5 bases, the J end by 5 bases, with 18 bases between. The germline gives CDR1 MNHEY, CDR2 SVGAGI. Here the CDR3 reads CASSNRQAGWTEAFF. The CDR3 bases are TGTGCCAGCAGTAACCGACAGGCCGGGTGGACTGAAGCTTTCTTT.

This clonotype has at least ten counts. The chain couples TRBV27 to TRBJ2-7; tentative D call: TRBD1 (6 bases). Trimming left V 3 bases short and J 0 bases short, with 9 bases between. The germline gives CDR1 MNHEY, CDR2 SMNVEV (reference sequence). The CDR3 length is 14 residues. The CDR3 bases are TGTGCCAGCAGTTTCCGGGACAACTCCTACGAGCAGTACTTC. It is translated as CASSFRDNSYEQYF.

CDR3 in DNA: TGTGCCATCTCCCTTGGGGTGTGGGACACTGAAGCTTTCTTT. Encoded protein: CAISLGVWDTEAFF. The rearrangement links TRBV10-3 to TRBJ1-1; D call uncertain. This CDR3 is built from 14 residues. CDR1 and CDR2 (germline): ENHRY, SYGVKD. The germline V and J ends were trimmed by 8 bases and 3 bases, with 16 bases remaining between them.

J is TRBJ2-7 and V is TRBV12-3 or TRBV12-4, with D unresolved. The V end was cut by 3 bases, the J end by 2 bases, with 5 bases between. This CDR3 spans 12 amino acids. The CDR3 DNA is TGTGCCAGCAGTTTGAATACCTACGAGCAGTACTTC. This translates into CASSLNTYEQYF.

This chain links TRBV6-1 with TRBJ2-5; tentatively, D is TRBD2 (6 bases). CDR1 and CDR2 (germline): MNHNS, SASEGT. The V gene lost 2 bases and the J gene lost 2 bases, with 12 bases spanning the gap. The length of the CDR3 is 15 residues. CDR3 nucleotides: TGTGCCAGCAGTGAACACCTAGCGAAGCAAGAGACCCAGTACTTC. This gives the protein CASSEHLAKQETQYF.

This clonotype was picked up many times. The chain couples TRBV15 to TRBJ2-6; 9 bases fit TRBD1. Trimming took 5 bases from V and 1 from J; bases not matched to a gene: 3. There are 16 residues in the CDR3. Germline V gene sequence: CDR1 LNHNV, CDR2 YYDKDF (reference sequence). The chain's CDR3 is CATSGTGRSGANVLTF. DNA for the CDR3: TGTGCCACCAGCGGGACAGGGCGATCTGGGGCCAACGTCCTGACTTTC.

The chain links TRBV4-2 to TRBJ1-5; 7 nucleotides agree with TRBD1. Per germline, CDR1 LGHNA and CDR2 YNFKEQ. Trimming took 6 bases from V and 2 from J; bases not matched to a gene: 7. The CDR3 contains 15 residues. CDR3 protein: CASRTTGIGNQPQHF. CDR3 nucleotides: TGTGCCAGCAGAACGACAGGGATTGGCAATCAGCCCCAGCATTTT.

This clonotype has a count of ten or more. The chain employs TRBV10-3 and TRBJ1-1, with D unresolved. With 1 base removed from V and 4 bases from J, the gap between germline ends came to 10 bases. This CDR3 is 14 amino acids long. The germline V gene encodes CDR1 ENHRY and CDR2 SYGVKD. The CDR3: CAISELGKATEAFF. CDR3 nucleotides: TGTGCCATCAGTGAGTTGGGGAAAGCCACTGAAGCTTTCTTT.

The chain joins TRBV20-1 to TRBJ1-5; 8 positions agree with TRBD1. The CDR3 contains 14 residues. Looked up from germline, CDR1 is DFQATT and CDR2 is SNEGSKA (reference sequence). J was trimmed by 2 bases and V by 6 bases; bases with no gene match: 6. CDR3 region: CSAPLTGGNQPQHF. The CDR3, as DNA: TGCAGTGCCCCGCTGACAGGGGGCAATCAGCCCCAGCATTTT.

The table lists this clonotype with many counts. The chain employs TRBV11-1 and TRBJ1-3; D may be TRBD1 (6 bases). The CDR3 runs to 17 residues. The germline V and J ends were trimmed by 3 bases and 2 bases, with 17 bases remaining between them. Per germline, CDR1 SGHAT and CDR2 FQDESV (reference sequence). The CDR3 loop reads CASSLGHRRSAGNTIYF. The DNA for the CDR3 is TGTGCCAGCAGCTTGGGACACCGGAGGTCGGCTGGAAACACCATATATTTT. Filled out from reference TRBV11-1 and TRBJ1-3, the complete variable domain reads EAEVAQSPRYKITEKSQAVAFWCDPISGHATLYWYRQILGQGPELLVQFQDESVVDDSQLPKDRFSAERLKGVDSTLKIQPAELGDSAMYLCASSLGHRRSAGNTIYFGEGSWLTVV.

At least ten counts were recorded for this clonotype. The chain recombines TRBV6-2 or TRBV6-3 with TRBJ2-2, with D unclear. V was cut by 7 bases and J by 4 bases, with 13 bases left in between. CDR1 is MNHEY and CDR2 is SVGEGT in the germline V gene. The CDR3 spans 14 residues. This CDR3 reads CASNNVRTTGELFF. CDR3 coding DNA: TGTGCCAGCAACAACGTCAGGACCACCGGGGAGCTGTTTTTT.

This clonotype was counted many times. The rearrangement links TRBV12-3 or TRBV12-4 to TRBJ2-2; D ambiguous. Deletions cut 5 bases from V and 0 bases from J, with 4 bases between. CDR3 length equals 13 residues. CDR3 sequence: CASSGANTGELFF. CDR3 nucleotides: TGTGCCAGCAGTGGGGCGAACACCGGGGAGCTGTTTTTT.

This clonotype was counted many times. The rearrangement links TRBV9 to TRBJ2-7; D is possibly TRBD1 or TRBD2 (6 bases each). Germline lookup yields CDR1 SGDLS and CDR2 YYNGEE. The ends were cut back, 3 bases at V and 6 bases at J, with 13 bases in the middle. The CDR3 sequence is 13 residues long. CDR3 in amino acids: CASSAQGRGEQYF. The CDR3 bases are TGTGCCAGCAGCGCCCAGGGGCGGGGCGAGCAGTACTTC.

This chain uses TRBV6-4 with TRBJ1-2, with D maybe TRBD1 (6 bases). This CDR3 comprises 15 residues. V lost 0 bases and J lost 9, with 17 bases in between. From germline, CDR1 is MRHNA and CDR2 SNTAGT. The CDR3 region is CASSDSTGTSYCYTF. CDR3 DNA: TGTGCCAGCAGTGACTCTACCGGGACAAGTTATTGCTACACCTTC.

There are many counts of this clonotype. J is TRBJ2-5 and V is TRBV30; 11 nucleotides line up with TRBD2. V lost 0 bases to trimming and J lost 5 bases; unmatched junction nucleotides: 2. The CDR3 extends over 14 amino acids. Germline CDR1 and CDR2: GTSNPN and SVGIG (reference sequence). The CDR3 nucleotides read TGTGCCTGGAGTGTACGACTAGCGGGGGAGACCCAGTACTTC. Protein product: CAWSVRLAGETQYF.

The table lists this clonotype with many counts. The V gene is TRBV6-1, the J gene TRBJ1-1; perhaps TRBD1 as D (6 bases). The V end lost 4 bases, the J end lost 5 bases, and 8 bases lay between the germline ends. The germline V gene has CDR1 MNHNS and CDR2 SASEGT. The CDR3 length is 12 residues. The CDR3 here is CASSGGLTEAFF. CDR3 DNA sequence: TGTGCCAGCAGTGGGGGGCTTACTGAAGCTTTCTTT.

This clonotype was seen at least ten times. The CDR3 DNA reads as TGTGCCAGCAGCCCTTTCCCTCAGGGGGGAAGTTTGAACACTGAAGCTTTCTTT. It specifies CASSPFPQGGSLNTEAFF. The chain combines TRBV7-3 with TRBJ1-1; TRBD1 agrees at 7 bases. Per germline, CDR1 SGHTA and CDR2 FQGTGA. The CDR3 totals 18 residues. V shed 5 bases and J 0 bases; nucleotides not matched to a gene: 15.

This clonotype was detected many times. The rearrangement uses TRBV6-2 or TRBV6-3 and TRBJ2-7; 9 positions agree with TRBD1. V was clipped by 2 bases and J by 4 bases; unmatched bases: 3. The CDR3 is 14 residues long. Germline lookup yields CDR1 MNHEY and CDR2 SVGEGT. The CDR3 nucleotides are TGTGCCAGCAGTTACCCGGGACAGGGTTACGAGCAGTACTTC. Protein product: CASSYPGQGYEQYF.

This clonotype was seen ten or more times. The gene calls are TRBV6-1 and TRBJ2-7; D perhaps matches TRBD2 (7 bases). In germline, CDR1 is MNHNS, CDR2 SASEGT. This CDR3 comprises 15 residues. V was pared by 7 bases and J by 2 bases, with 18 bases between. CDR3 bases: TGTGCCAGCAACCACGGGGGGCCTGGGACCTACGAGCAGTACTTC. Translating gives CASNHGGPGTYEQYF.

There are many counts of this clonotype. The V and J genes are TRBV3-1 and TRBJ2-2; D gene uncertain. The CDR3 is made up of 13 amino acids. Trimming removed 3 bases from V and 5 bases from J, with 7 bases in between. Germline V gives CDR1 LGHDT, CDR2 YNNKEL (reference sequence). The CDR3 DNA sequence: TGTGCCAGCAGCCAGTCTGGTACCGGGGAGCTGTTTTTT. Its translation: CASSQSGTGELFF.